This TCR beta chain was recovered during a study of T cell changes during pregnancy in multiple sclerosis. This CDR3 has 16 residues. The J segment lost 4 bases and the V segment lost 1 base, leaving 7 bases of the junction unmatched. Germline V gene sequence: CDR1 LNHNV, CDR2 YYDKDF (reference sequence). Profiling relied on immunoSEQ multiplex PCR, and the TCRdb table lists in-frame clones only, not all of them. This table has around 53,000 clones, 90% appearing once. The clonotype was recovered from a female donor with multiple sclerosis, enrolled in a pregnancy study. The chain joins TRBV15 to TRBJ2-7, with 10 bases lining up with TRBD1. This specimen was CD8+ T cells from peripheral blood mononuclear cells, taken before pregnancy. DNA for the CDR3: TGTGCCACCAGCAGAGTGGAGACAGGGGGCTCATACGAGCAGTACTTC. It specifies CATSRVETGGSYEQYF.